Listed below are T cell receptor beta chains from one sample, sequenced in a study of blood T cell repertoires in COVID-19. The data were produced by immunoSEQ multiplex PCR, yet TCRdb's version contains in-frame clones alone and is incomplete. The sample has fewer than 200,000 clones, around nine tenths seen once. The sequencing input was peripheral blood. These receptors came from a man in his fifties or sixties with acute or convalescent COVID-19. Each CDR3 is given with its conserved first and last residue. D genes are given only for firm matches. Clone size, where shown, is once, few, many, or a class for clones that have expanded.

J gene,clone size,D gene,V gene,CDR3 DNA,CDR3 protein
TRBJ2-3,NA,NA,TRBV6-6,TGTGCCAGCAGTTTCATGGATACGCAGTATTTT,CASSFMDTQYF
TRBJ1-5,NA,NA,TRBV14,TGTGCCAGCGGCCAAGAACTCGGTCAGCCCCAGCATTTT,CASGQELGQPQHF
TRBJ2-5,few,TRBD1,TRBV24-1,TGTGCCACCAGTGAAAAACAGGGGTTAAAAGAGACCCAGTACTTC,CATSEKQGLKETQYF
TRBJ1-5,NA,NA,TRBV18,TGTGCCAGCTCACCCGCGGCGGGGGGTAAACTGCCCCAGCATTTT,CASSPAAGGKLPQHF
TRBJ1-2,NA,NA,TRBV12-3/TRBV12-4,TGTGCCAGCAGTTTAGTCCAGGGATCTGGCTACACCTTC,CASSLVQGSGYTF
TRBJ1-1,NA,TRBD1,TRBV29-1,TGCAGCGTTGAGGACAGGGGGCGCGGTGAAGCTTTCTTT,CSVEDRGRGEAFF
TRBJ2-7,NA,NA,TRBV4-1,TGCGCCAGCAGCCAAGATGAGGCGGGGTCCTCCTACGAGCAGTACTTC,CASSQDEAGSSYEQYF
TRBJ1-3,NA,NA,TRBV18,TGTGCCAGCTCATCCCTGAGTTACTACTCTGGAAACACCATATATTTT,CASSSLSYYSGNTIYF
TRBJ2-7,NA,NA,TRBV7-9,TGTGCCAGCAGCTCGGACTTTAAATCCTACGAGCAGTACTTC,CASSSDFKSYEQYF
TRBJ1-6,NA,TRBD1,TRBV7-2,TGTGCCAGCAGCCCCTCGACAGGGGGTTATTCACCCCTCCACTTT,CASSPSTGGYSPLHF
TRBJ2-1,NA,NA,TRBV20-1,TGCAGTGCTAGTGTCGGAGTTATGGCCCACAATGAGCAGTTCTTC,CSASVGVMAHNEQFF
TRBJ2-5,NA,TRBD2,TRBV30,TGTGCCTGGAGTGGGGTAGCGGGAGGGAACCTGGAGACCCAGTACTTC,CAWSGVAGGNLETQYF
TRBJ2-2,NA,TRBD1,TRBV24-1,TGTGCCACCAGTGACAATTCGGGATCTTCGACAGGGTCCACCGGGGAGCTGTTTTTT,CATSDNSGSSTGSTGELFF
TRBJ2-7,NA,NA,TRBV28,TGTGCCAGCAGTTTAAGGTGGGCGGGCGAGCAGTACTTC,CASSLRWAGEQYF
TRBJ2-5,NA,NA,TRBV5-1,TGCGCCAGCAGCTTGGTGGCAACACCTCAAGAGACCCAGTACTTC,CASSLVATPQETQYF
TRBJ1-5,once,TRBD1,TRBV19,TGTGCCAGTAGTATCCATCCGAACAGGGGAAATCAGCCCCAGCATTTT,CASSIHPNRGNQPQHF
TRBJ1-6,few,NA,TRBV28,TGTGCCAGCAGTTTAGACGGGTATAATTCACCCCTCCACTTT,CASSLDGYNSPLHF
TRBJ2-2,NA,TRBD2,TRBV27,TGTGCCAGCAGTTTATCGCTAGCGGGAAGCACCGGGGAGCTGTTTTTT,CASSLSLAGSTGELFF
TRBJ1-6,NA,NA,TRBV2,TGTGCCAGCAGCGCAGACAATCATTCACCCCTCCACTTT,CASSADNHSPLHF
TRBJ2-7,NA,TRBD1,TRBV30,TGTGCCTGGGGGGGACAGTCCTCCTACGAGCAGTACTTC,CAWGGQSSYEQYF
TRBJ2-3,NA,NA,TRBV21-1,TGTGCCAGCACCCCCCCCAGGGTAACAGATACGCAGTATTTT,CASTPPRVTDTQYF
TRBJ2-7,NA,NA,TRBV2,TGTGCCAGCAGTGAGGTTGTAGCGACGACTTACGAGCAGTACTTC,CASSEVVATTYEQYF
TRBJ2-1,NA,NA,TRBV9,TGTGCCAGCAGCCCTGACGGGTTACCAGGGGATGAGCAGTTCTTC,CASSPDGLPGDEQFF
TRBJ1-1,NA,NA,TRBV6-5,TGTGCCAGCTTCCCCTATCAGGGGACCTGGCAAAAAGCTTTCTTT,CASFPYQGTWQKAFF
TRBJ1-5,NA,NA,TRBV5-6,TGTGCCAGCAGCTTTCGGCAGGGGTGGGCTAGCAATCAGCCCCAGCATTTT,CASSFRQGWASNQPQHF
TRBJ1-3,once,TRBD1,TRBV10-3,TGTGCCACCTGGGGACAGGGTCTAGGAAACACCATATATTTT,CATWGQGLGNTIYF
TRBJ2-4,NA,TRBD1,TRBV19,TGTGCCAGTAGTACGGGACAGACCTGGGGCAAAAACATTCAGTACTTC,CASSTGQTWGKNIQYF